These 3 T cell receptor beta chains share one sample of origin, sequenced in a study of identical twins. TCRdb re-called the 5' RACE reads through MiXCR, storing one row per CDR3 protein. The profile shows around 370,000 distinct CDR3 sequences, 8.5% to 10% of them singletons. The sample was naive T cells sorted from blood. The receptors come from a woman between 50 and 59 years old in good health.

Many counts were recorded for this clonotype. The rearrangement links TRBV4-1 to TRBJ2-5, with 11 bases matching TRBD2. Trimming removed 3 bases from V and 1 base from J; junction bases left unmatched: 7. From germline, CDR1 is MGHRA and CDR2 YSYEKL. The CDR3 contains 17 residues. CDR3 loop: CASSQPNSGRAQETQYF. In nucleotides, the CDR3 is TGCGCCAGCAGCCAGCCCAATAGCGGGAGGGCCCAAGAGACCCAGTACTTC.

This clonotype came up a few times. The genes are TRBV5-1 and TRBJ2-3; 12 nucleotides agree with TRBD2. There are 17 residues in the CDR3. The germline gives CDR1 SGHRS, CDR2 YFSETQ. V lost 3 bases and J lost 2; bases outside the gene matches: 7. This CDR3 is CASSSPSGRASTDTQYF. Written as DNA, the CDR3 is TGCGCCAGCAGCTCACCTAGCGGGAGGGCCTCCACAGATACGCAGTATTTT.

The chain uses TRBV11-3 and TRBJ2-5; D unresolved. The CDR3 extends over 13 amino acids. CDR1 is SGHNT and CDR2 is YENEEA in the germline V gene. The germline V and J ends were trimmed by 4 bases and 5 bases, with 11 bases remaining between them. For the CDR3, the DNA is TGTGCCAGCAGCTCAAGCCACGGGGAGACCCAGTACTTC. Amino acids: CASSSSHGETQYF. The whole variable domain, filled in from reference TRBV11-3 and TRBJ2-5, reads EAGVVQSPRYKIIEKKQPVAFWCNPISGHNTLYWYLQNLGQGPELLIRYENEEAVDDSQLPKDRFSAERLKGVDSTLKIQPAELGDSAVYLCASSSSHGETQYFGPGTRLLVL.